This record covers a single T cell receptor (beta chain). What it binds is not known. In every case, the donor was a healthy Caucasian. These data originate in a study of identical twins. This CDR3 has 15 amino acids. CDR1 is KGHDR, CDR2 SFDVKD, per germline. V lost 0 bases and J 7 bases, leaving 13 bases between the germline ends. MiXCR, run by TCRdb on the 5' RACE reads, gives a single entry per CDR3 protein. The table records roughly 290,000 distinct CDR3 sequences, about 8% of them present only once. Study findings and constraints: Weaker excess sharing between twins was seen in beta out-of-frame sequences. Possibly, invariant MAIT and iNKT cells partly confounded zero-insertion analyses.

This sample was shared with a second study, whose subject was yellow fever vaccine responses in identical twins.

The receptor was derived from a young woman in good health. The chain uses TRBV24-1 and TRBJ2-3; D assignment may be TRBD1 or TRBD2 (7 bases each). Sequenced material: memory (CD45RO+) T cells sorted from blood. CDR3 sequence reads: CATSDLTQGGNTQYF. DNA for the CDR3: TGTGCCACCAGTGATTTGACTCAGGGGGGGAATACGCAGTATTTT.